This paragraph covers one T cell receptor (beta chain) sequence. Antigen specificity is unknown. The data belong to a study of identifying expanded T cells in peripheral blood. The study's findings and limits: Clone count variance between roughly 2-week samples rose with total template count. About 1.2 clones differed between technical replicates, versus roughly 16 and 20 over time.

The protocol was immunoSEQ multiplex PCR, while the TCRdb copy is restricted to in-frame clones and leaves out a portion. The repertoire includes approximately 50,000 clones, roughly 82% of them detected once, and less than 15% sits in the top ten. The ends were cut back, 5 bases at V and 2 bases at J, with 15 bases in the middle. CDR1 is LNHDA, CDR2 SQIVND, per germline (reference sequence). There are 15 residues in the CDR3. During the collection period, no donor immune events like infections were recorded. The rearrangement joins TRBV19 to TRBJ1-2; possible D gene TRBD1, 5 bases. Sequencing input: blood. The source is a person aged 18-70 years in good health. CDR3 nucleotide sequence: TGTGCCAGTAGTCCGTCGGGTCCAGGGAACTATGGCTACACCTTC. Its protein product is CASSPSGPGNYGYTF.